These 4 T cell receptor beta chains originate from one sample sequenced in a study of regulatory T cells in long-lasting Graves disease. The sample's time point: newly diagnosed GD, antithyroid drugs for less than 3 months. PBMCs provided the RNA from which the TCR library was made. iRepertoire HTBI primers and Arm-PCR of CDR3 regions built TCR beta libraries. One entry per CDR3 protein, called by TCRdb with MiXCR from the multiplex PCR reads. The sample includes about 220,000 distinct CDR3 sequences, around 19% seen only once; the top ten take 12%. The same specimen was also included in a second study, on T cells in Graves' hyperthyroidism and ophthalmopathy.

Sequenced here: peripheral blood mononuclear cells (PBMCs), sampled at new diagnosis, from a patient treated with antithyroid drugs. These receptors were obtained from a woman aged 25 to 39 with Graves disease.

The chain recombines TRBV3-1 with TRBJ2-1, with TRBD2 identical over 11 bases. The CDR3 has 15 residues. CDR1 and CDR2 (germline): LGHDT, YNNKEL (reference sequence). V shed 6 bases, J shed 8 bases, and the junction held 9 bases outside the gene matches. The CDR3 DNA follows: TGTGCCAGCAGTCTAGCGGGGGGTTGGTCCGATGAGCAGTTCTTC. Translating gives CASSLAGGWSDEQFF.

On this clonotype itself: This may come from a read error, since a much larger clone is one base off. V gene TRBV7-9 combines with J gene TRBJ1-2; 8 positions agree with TRBD1. The germline V gene encodes CDR1 SEHNR and CDR2 FQNEAQ (reference sequence). This CDR3 spans 16 amino acids. CDR3 bases: TGTGCCAGCAGCCTGGGACAGGCCGTCTCTAACTATGGCTACAACTTC. This encodes CASSLGQAVSNYGYNF.

This clonotype has a count of ten or more. The rearrangement uses TRBV19 and TRBJ1-2, with 11 bases matching TRBD1. The CDR3 is 16 residues long. The trim removed 6 bases at V and 0 bases at J, leaving 6 bases unmatched. Germline CDR1 reads LNHDA; CDR2 reads SQIVND (reference sequence). The CDR3 sequence: CASRPGQGASNYGYTF. The CDR3 coding sequence is TGTGCCAGTAGACCCGGACAGGGGGCGTCTAACTATGGCTACACCTTC.

The chain uses TRBV11-3 and TRBJ2-3, with TRBD2 identical over 7 bases. The length of the CDR3 is 15 residues. Losses at the gene ends were 0 bases for V and 6 bases for J; bases not matched to a gene: 6. CDR1 SGHNT and CDR2 YENEEA come from the germline V gene. The CDR3 loop is CASSLELAPGDTQYF. The CDR3 DNA follows: TGTGCCAGCAGCTTAGAACTAGCGCCAGGGGATACGCAGTATTTT.